The 3 T cell receptor beta chains below come from one sample, sequenced in a study of tumor-infiltrating lymphocytes in localized non-small cell lung cancer. Sequenced by immunoSEQ multiplex PCR; TCRdb stores in-frame clones only, minus some. The sample contains 20,000 to 25,000 clones, 60% to 80% of which appear only once. Sequences were obtained from lung tumor tissue. The receptors here all came from a human donor with non-small cell lung cancer.

The V and J genes are TRBV19 and TRBJ2-7, with a tentative D call TRBD2 (5 bases). The length of the CDR3 is 15 residues. V was shortened by 2 bases and J by 4 bases, with 15 bases between the two germline ends. CDR1 and CDR2 from the germline V gene are LNHDA and SQIVND (reference sequence). The CDR3 nucleotides are TGTGCCAGTAGTATAAGCGGTAGGTCCCGATACGAGCAGTACTTC. This gives the protein CASSISGRSRYEQYF. Supplemented by reference TRBV19 and TRBJ2-7, the full variable domain reads DGGITQSPKYLFRKEGQNVTLSCEQNLNHDAMYWYRQDPGQGLRLIYYSQIVNDFQKGDIAEGYSVSREKKESFPLTVTSAQKNPTAFYLCASSISGRSRYEQYFGPGTRLTVT.

The gene calls are TRBV19 and TRBJ1-3, with D maybe TRBD1 (6 bases). Germline V gene sequence: CDR1 LNHDA, CDR2 SQIVND (reference sequence). Trimming cost V 6 bases and J 0 bases, with 18 bases left between them. CDR3 length: 17 amino acids. CDR3 sequence: CASRGGARRSSGNTIYF. In nucleotides, the CDR3 is TGTGCCAGTAGGGGGGGGGCGCGACGCAGCTCTGGAAACACCATATATTTT.

V gene TRBV5-4 combines with J gene TRBJ1-2; D call uncertain. The germline V gene encodes CDR1 SGHNT and CDR2 YYREEE (reference sequence). The CDR3 consists of 13 residues. Trimming removed 3 bases at V and 7 bases at J, with 13 bases between. The CDR3 DNA reads TGTGCCAGCAGCTCCGCCCGGGGTGGTGGCTACACCTTC. It specifies CASSSARGGGYTF.